This passage covers 9 T cell receptor beta chains from one sample sequenced in a study of CD8 T cells in Susac syndrome (dated 2019 in TCRdb). Library preparation was by the immunoSEQ multiplex PCR assay. RNA was extracted with the RNeasy kit and roughly 0.45 to 1 ug was reverse transcribed using random hexamers. The public sequencing data were trimmed at Q25 with fastp and processed into clonotypes with MiXCR by TCRdb, which kept only in-frame beta chains. CDR3 protein duplicates are merged, each entry listing the most common genes and DNA. Recorded for this sample are about 200,000 distinct CDR3 sequences; 90% to 95% of them occurred a single time. Jointly, the top ten make up 0.1% of the sample. The sequenced sample consisted of CD4+ T cells from PBMCs. The source is a human donor in good health.

V and J are TRBV12-5 and TRBJ2-1; D possibly corresponds to TRBD1 (6 bases). Trimming removed 3 bases from V and 3 bases from J, with 9 bases in between. Germline assignment: CDR1 LGHNT and CDR2 FRNRAP. The CDR3 totals 14 residues. CDR3 protein: CASGFWGRYNEQFF. CDR3 sequence (DNA): TGTGCTAGTGGTTTCTGGGGGCGCTACAATGAGCAGTTCTTC.

J is TRBJ1-2 and V is TRBV3-1; a possible D gene is TRBD1 (5 bases). V lost 6 bases to trimming and J lost 8 bases, with 19 bases between them. The CDR3 consists of 14 residues. Germline V gene data show CDR1 as LGHDT and CDR2 as YNNKEL (reference sequence). This CDR3 is CASRRNSGSEGYTF. CDR3 in DNA: TGTGCCAGCAGACGGAATTCAGGGTCTGAGGGCTACACCTTC.

V and J are TRBV19 and TRBJ1-1; D remains ambiguous. V lost 0 bases to trimming and J lost 12 bases, with 14 bases between them. The CDR3 contains 13 residues. Germline loops: CDR1 LNHDA, CDR2 SQIVND (reference sequence). The DNA of the CDR3 is TGTGCCAGTAGTATAGACAGGCGTCGCCCCCCTTTCTTT. Translation gives CASSIDRRRPPFF.

The gene calls are TRBV24-1 and TRBJ1-1, with D unclear. The germline gives CDR1 KGHDR, CDR2 SFDVKD. This CDR3 has 13 residues. V dropped 4 bases and J dropped 10 bases, with 15 bases sitting between them. CDR3 sequence reads: CATSEDGLSGAFF. CDR3 in DNA: TGTGCCACCAGTGAGGATGGGCTTAGTGGAGCTTTCTTT.

J is TRBJ2-5 and V is TRBV5-1, with 10 positions matching TRBD2. This CDR3 is 15 amino acids long. V gave up 4 bases and J gave up 3 bases; unmatched junction bases: 6. The germline gives CDR1 SGHRS, CDR2 YFSETQ. CDR3 bases: TGCGCCAGCAGCGGGATTGGACTAGCGGAAGAGACCCAGTACTTC. Translated, it gives CASSGIGLAEETQYF. The complete variable domain, with remaining parts taken from reference TRBV5-1 and TRBJ2-5, reads KAGVTQTPRYLIKTRGQQVTLSCSPISGHRSVSWYQQTPGQGLQFLFEYFSETQRNKGNFPGRFSGRQFSNSRSEMNVSTLELGDSALYLCASSGIGLAEETQYFGPGTRLLVL.

J is TRBJ1-1 and V is TRBV10-3; D gene ambiguous. The CDR3 contains 15 residues. CDR1 ENHRY and CDR2 SYGVKD come from the germline V gene. Trimming stripped 3 bases from V and 1 base from J, with 12 bases between. The CDR3 here is CAISEYADANTEAFF. The CDR3 DNA follows: TGTGCCATCAGTGAATATGCAGATGCGAACACTGAAGCTTTCTTT.

The chain uses TRBV6-5 and TRBJ1-5; D not certain. The V and J ends lost 2 bases and 4 bases respectively, with 6 bases between them. Germline CDR1 and CDR2: MNHEY and SVGAGI. This CDR3 is 13 amino acids long. CDR3 coding DNA: TGTGCCAGCAGTTACGGCCGGAATCAGCCCCAGCATTTT. Protein sequence: CASSYGRNQPQHF.

The chain uses TRBV19 and TRBJ2-3; D is unclear. The V end was cut by 5 bases, the J end by 10 bases, with 10 bases between. This CDR3 has 11 residues. CDR1 and CDR2 (germline): LNHDA, SQIVND (reference sequence). This CDR3 is CASSSGAAQYF. DNA of the CDR3: TGTGCCAGTAGTTCTGGAGCAGCGCAGTATTTT.

V usage is TRBV10-3 and J usage is TRBJ2-7; 11 positions agree with TRBD2. Trimming took 6 bases from V and 9 from J; bases not matched to a gene: 4. CDR3 length equals 12 residues. Germline V gives CDR1 ENHRY, CDR2 SYGVKD. For the CDR3, the DNA is TGTGCCATCAGGCCCCTAGCGGGGGGGCAGTACTTC. This codes for CAIRPLAGGQYF.